This T cell receptor (beta chain) was recorded in a study of neurological immune-mediated disorders. Study results and caveats: CDR3 amino acid sequences of expanded clones were not shared across subjects, a result suggesting private repertoires in all groups.

Via MiXCR, TCRdb re-called the 5' RACE reads, giving one row per CDR3 protein. Seen here are about 43,000 distinct CDR3 sequences, about 13% observed once, and the top ten hold roughly 1.3%. This clonotype was recorded many times. Antigen specificity is unknown. The ends were cut back, 0 bases at V and 6 bases at J, with 9 bases in the middle. CDR3 size: 13 residues. The germline CDR1 and CDR2 sequences are SGHRS and YFSETQ. Sequencing was performed on PBMCs. The clonotype originates from a female donor in good health. The V call is TRBV5-1, the J call TRBJ1-1, with D unclear. The CDR3 nucleotides read TGCGCCAGCAGCTTGGCCGGCAGCTCTGAAGCTTTCTTT. Its translation: CASSLAGSSEAFF.